This T cell receptor (beta chain) appears in the sequencing data of a study of blood T cells in healthy people across ages. In regard to this clonotype: Its specificity is unknown.

Study-level points and caveats: Measured against age, TCR beta diversity per million T cells decreased in a roughly linear manner.

A J-beta primer mix and a sample-barcoded 5' primer were used in a second PCR of about 7 to 12 cycles. Every cDNA molecule bore a tag from a template-switch adaptor containing 12 random nucleotides. TCRdb independently ran MiXCR on the 5' RACE reads; one entry per CDR3 protein. The repertoire holds about 640,000 distinct CDR3 sequences, with 58% as singletons. The sample taken for sequencing was blood. The clonotype comes from a man in his sixties in good health.

CDR3 residues: CSVDRQNEQFF. CDR3 coding DNA: TGCAGCGTTGATAGGCAGAATGAGCAGTTCTTC. The rearrangement joins TRBV29-1 to TRBJ2-1, with D unresolved. Per germline, CDR1 SQVTM and CDR2 ANQGSEA. This CDR3 is built from 11 residues. Trimming took 3 bases from V and 7 from J, leaving 7 bases between them.